The rows below give T cell receptor beta chains drawn from one sample of a study of shared clonotypes between healthy human individuals. Assay: immunoSEQ multiplex PCR; the TCRdb copy retains only in-frame clones and omits some. The repertoire holds around 1,100,000 clones, with 70% to 85% as singletons. The sequencing input was memory CD4+ T cells from PBMCs. The receptor source for this set is a man between 18 and 35 years old in good health. Some clones in this sample may be carry-over from other donors' samples. CDR3s leave out the opening cysteine and the closing phenylalanine or tryptophan. A D gene is named only where the DNA matches it firmly.

CDR3aa	d_gene	v_gene	j_gene
AWGTSGNTDTQY	TRBD2	TRBV30	TRBJ2-3
ASSFPGQGNYGYT	TRBD1	TRBV7-8	TRBJ1-2
ASSSPQASGSVYEQY	TRBD2	TRBV5-4	TRBJ2-7
ASCEGGPGTEAF	.	TRBV5-1	TRBJ1-1
ASSSGLAGTYNEQF	TRBD2	TRBV5-1	TRBJ2-1
ASSSGATITYGYT	.	TRBV18	TRBJ1-2
ASTYLHPLAGDSYNEQF	.	TRBV21-1	TRBJ2-1
ASSTRTGDTEAF	TRBD1	TRBV6-6	TRBJ1-1
ASEDRDKNIQY	TRBD1	TRBV28	TRBJ2-4
ASSLVRDTDTQY	.	TRBV5-4	TRBJ2-3
ASSQEEGSGQPQH	.	TRBV4-3	TRBJ1-5
ASSLAWGQPQH	.	TRBV7-7	TRBJ1-5
ASSSTLYSNQPQH	.	TRBV5-4	TRBJ1-5
ASSLTGTSMGGEQY	TRBD2	TRBV19	TRBJ2-7
ASSLFETRTGKFGYT	.	TRBV7-2	TRBJ1-2
ASSPSGPSNQPQH	.	TRBV18	TRBJ1-5
ASSPTQGIGNEQF	.	TRBV18	TRBJ2-1
AWRLNNGLAGGPGTGELF	TRBD2	TRBV30	TRBJ2-2
ASSKQESNQPQH	.	TRBV19	TRBJ1-5